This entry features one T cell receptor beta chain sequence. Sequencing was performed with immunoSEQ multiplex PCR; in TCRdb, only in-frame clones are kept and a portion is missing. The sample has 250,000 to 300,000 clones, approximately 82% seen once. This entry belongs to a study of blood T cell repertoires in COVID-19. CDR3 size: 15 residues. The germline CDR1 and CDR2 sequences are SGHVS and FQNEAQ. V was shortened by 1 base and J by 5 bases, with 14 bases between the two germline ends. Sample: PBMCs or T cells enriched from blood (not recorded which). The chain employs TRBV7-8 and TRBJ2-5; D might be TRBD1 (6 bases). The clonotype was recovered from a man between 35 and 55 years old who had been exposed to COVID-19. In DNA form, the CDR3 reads TGTGCCAGCAGCTTAGGTGGTGGGGGCAGCGAGACCCAGTACTTC. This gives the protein CASSLGGGGSETQYF.